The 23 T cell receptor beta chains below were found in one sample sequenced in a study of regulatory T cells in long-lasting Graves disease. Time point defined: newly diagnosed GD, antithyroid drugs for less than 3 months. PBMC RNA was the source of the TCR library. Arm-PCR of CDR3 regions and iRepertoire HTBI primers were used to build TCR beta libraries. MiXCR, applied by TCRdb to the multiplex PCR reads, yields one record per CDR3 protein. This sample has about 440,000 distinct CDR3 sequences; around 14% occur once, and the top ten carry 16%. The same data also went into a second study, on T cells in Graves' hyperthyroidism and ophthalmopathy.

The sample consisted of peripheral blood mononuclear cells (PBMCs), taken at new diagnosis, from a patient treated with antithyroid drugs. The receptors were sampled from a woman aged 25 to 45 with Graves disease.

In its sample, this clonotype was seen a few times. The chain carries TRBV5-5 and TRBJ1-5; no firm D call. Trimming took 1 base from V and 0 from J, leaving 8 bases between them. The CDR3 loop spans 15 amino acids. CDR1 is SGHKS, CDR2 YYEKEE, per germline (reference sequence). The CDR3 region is CASSLSGYSNQPQHF. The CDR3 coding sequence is TGTGCCAGCAGCTTGTCGGGGTATAGCAATCAGCCCCAGCATTTT.

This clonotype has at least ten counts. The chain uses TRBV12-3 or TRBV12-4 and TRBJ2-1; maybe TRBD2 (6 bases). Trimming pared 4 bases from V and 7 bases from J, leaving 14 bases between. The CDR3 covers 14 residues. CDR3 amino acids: CASSWPSVLNEQFF. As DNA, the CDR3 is TGTGCCAGCAGTTGGCCTAGCGTCTTGAATGAGCAGTTCTTC.

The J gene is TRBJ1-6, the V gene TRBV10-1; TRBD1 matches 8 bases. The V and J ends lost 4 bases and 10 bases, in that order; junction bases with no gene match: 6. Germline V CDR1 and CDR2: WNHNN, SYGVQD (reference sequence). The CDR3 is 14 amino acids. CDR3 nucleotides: TGCGCCAGCAGTGGCGGACAGGGCGGCTCACCCCTCCACTTT. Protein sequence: CASSGGQGGSPLHF.

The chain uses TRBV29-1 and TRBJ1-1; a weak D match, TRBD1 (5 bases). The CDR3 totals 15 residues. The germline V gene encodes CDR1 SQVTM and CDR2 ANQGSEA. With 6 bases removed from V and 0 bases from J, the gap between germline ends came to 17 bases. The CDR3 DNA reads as TGCAGCGTAGGCTTCGGGGGAACCCTGAACACTGAAGCTTTCTTT. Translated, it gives CSVGFGGTLNTEAFF.

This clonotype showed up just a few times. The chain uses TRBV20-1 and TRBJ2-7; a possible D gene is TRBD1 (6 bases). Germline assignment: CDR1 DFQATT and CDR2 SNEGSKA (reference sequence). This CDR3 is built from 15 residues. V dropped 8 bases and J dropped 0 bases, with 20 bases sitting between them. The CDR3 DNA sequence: TGCAGTCCGAGTCGCCGGGACAAGAGCTCCTACGAGCAGTACTTC. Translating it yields CSPSRRDKSSYEQYF.

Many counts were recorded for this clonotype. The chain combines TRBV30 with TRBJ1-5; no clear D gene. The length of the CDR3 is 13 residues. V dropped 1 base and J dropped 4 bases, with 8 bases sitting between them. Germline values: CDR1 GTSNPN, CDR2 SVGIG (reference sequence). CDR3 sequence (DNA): TGTGCCTGGAGTGGGGCTCATAATCAGCCCCAGCATTTT. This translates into CAWSGAHNQPQHF.

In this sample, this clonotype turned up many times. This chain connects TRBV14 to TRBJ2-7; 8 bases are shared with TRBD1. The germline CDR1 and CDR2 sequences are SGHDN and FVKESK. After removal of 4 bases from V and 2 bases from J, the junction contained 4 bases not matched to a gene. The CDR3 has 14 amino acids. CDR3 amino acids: CASSPSQGAYEQYF. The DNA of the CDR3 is TGTGCCAGCAGCCCCTCACAGGGGGCCTACGAGCAGTACTTC.

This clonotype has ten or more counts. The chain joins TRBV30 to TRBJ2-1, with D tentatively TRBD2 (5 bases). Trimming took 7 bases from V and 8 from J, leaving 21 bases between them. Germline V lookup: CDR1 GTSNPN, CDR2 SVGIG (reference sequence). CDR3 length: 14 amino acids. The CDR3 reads CASDWETAGYEQFF. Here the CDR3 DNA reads TGTGCCTCCGATTGGGAGACGGCTGGATATGAGCAGTTCTTC. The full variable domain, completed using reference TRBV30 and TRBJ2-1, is SQTIHQWPATLVQPVGSPLSLECTVEGTSNPNLYWYRQAAGRGLQLLFYSVGIGQISSEVPQNLSASRPQDRQFILSSKKLLLSDSGFYLCASDWETAGYEQFFGPGTRLTVL.

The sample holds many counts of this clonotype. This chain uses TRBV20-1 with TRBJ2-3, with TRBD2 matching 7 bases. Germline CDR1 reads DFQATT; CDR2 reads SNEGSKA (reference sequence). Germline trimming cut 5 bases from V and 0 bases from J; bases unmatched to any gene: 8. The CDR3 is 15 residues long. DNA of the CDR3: TGCAGTGCTGGACGGGCTAGCGGAAGCACAGATACGCAGTATTTT. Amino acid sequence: CSAGRASGSTDTQYF.

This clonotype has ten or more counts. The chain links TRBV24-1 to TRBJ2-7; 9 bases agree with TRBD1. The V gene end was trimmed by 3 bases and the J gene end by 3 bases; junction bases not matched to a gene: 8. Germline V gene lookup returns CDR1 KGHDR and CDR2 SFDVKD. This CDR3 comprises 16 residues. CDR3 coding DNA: TGTGCCACCAGTGATGGTGACACAGGGGGCCGCTACGAGCAGTACTTC. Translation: CATSDGDTGGRYEQYF.

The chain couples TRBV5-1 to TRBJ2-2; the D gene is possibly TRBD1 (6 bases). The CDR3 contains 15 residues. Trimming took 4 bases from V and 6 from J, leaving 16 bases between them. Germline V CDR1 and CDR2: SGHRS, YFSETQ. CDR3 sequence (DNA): TGCGCCAGCAGCCCGGGCTTATCAGGGGCCGGGGAGCTGTTTTTT. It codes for CASSPGLSGAGELFF.

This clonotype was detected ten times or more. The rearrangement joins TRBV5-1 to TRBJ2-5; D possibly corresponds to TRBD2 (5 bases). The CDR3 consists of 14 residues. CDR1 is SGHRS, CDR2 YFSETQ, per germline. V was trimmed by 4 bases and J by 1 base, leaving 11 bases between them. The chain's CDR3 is CASSGNRGQETQYF. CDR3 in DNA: TGCGCCAGCAGCGGTAATCGGGGCCAAGAGACCCAGTACTTC.

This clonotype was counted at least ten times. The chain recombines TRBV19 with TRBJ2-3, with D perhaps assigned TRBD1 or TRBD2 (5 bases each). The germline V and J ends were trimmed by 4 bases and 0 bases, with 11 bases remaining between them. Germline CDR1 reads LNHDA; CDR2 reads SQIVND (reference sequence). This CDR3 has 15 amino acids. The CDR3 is CASSTFGASTDTQYF. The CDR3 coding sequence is TGTGCCAGTAGTACCTTCGGGGCCAGCACAGATACGCAGTATTTT.

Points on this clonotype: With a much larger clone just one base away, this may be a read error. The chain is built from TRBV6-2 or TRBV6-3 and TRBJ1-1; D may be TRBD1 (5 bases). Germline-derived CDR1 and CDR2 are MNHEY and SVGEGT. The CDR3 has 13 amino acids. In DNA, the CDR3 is TGTGCCGGCAGTCAAGACAGAGACACTGAAGCTTTCTTT. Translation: CAGSQDRDTEAFF.

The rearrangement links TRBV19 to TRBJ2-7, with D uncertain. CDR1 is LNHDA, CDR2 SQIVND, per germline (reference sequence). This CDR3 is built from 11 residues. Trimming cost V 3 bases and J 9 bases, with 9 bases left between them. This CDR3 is CASSIEGVQYF. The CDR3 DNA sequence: TGTGCCAGTAGTATCGAAGGAGTGCAGTACTTC. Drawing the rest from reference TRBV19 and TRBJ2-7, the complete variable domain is DGGITQSPKYLFRKEGQNVTLSCEQNLNHDAMYWYRQDPGQGLRLIYYSQIVNDFQKGDIAEGYSVSREKKESFPLTVTSAQKNPTAFYLCASSIEGVQYFGPGTRLTVT.

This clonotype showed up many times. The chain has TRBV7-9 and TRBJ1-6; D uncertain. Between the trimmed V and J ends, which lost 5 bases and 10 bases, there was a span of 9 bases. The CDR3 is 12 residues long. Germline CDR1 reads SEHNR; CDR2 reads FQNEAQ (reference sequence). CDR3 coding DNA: TGTGCCAGCAGCACCGGGCAGTCACCCCTCCACTTT. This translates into CASSTGQSPLHF.

CDR3 residues: CASSVGGRAKNIQYF. The CDR3 region has the DNA TGTGCCAGCAGCGTAGGCGGGAGGGCCAAAAACATTCAGTACTTC. The chain joins TRBV9 to TRBJ2-4; 8 bases fit TRBD2. Germline V lookup: CDR1 SGDLS, CDR2 YYNGEE. The CDR3 loop spans 15 amino acids. Trimming cost V 0 bases and J 1 base; bases outside gene matches: 0.

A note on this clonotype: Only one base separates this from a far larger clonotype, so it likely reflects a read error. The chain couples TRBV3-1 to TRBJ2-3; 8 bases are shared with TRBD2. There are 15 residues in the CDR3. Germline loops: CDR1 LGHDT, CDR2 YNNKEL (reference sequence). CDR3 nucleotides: TGTGCCAGCAGCCAAGATGGACTAGCCCAAGAGACCCGGTACTTC. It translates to CASSQDGLAQETRYF.

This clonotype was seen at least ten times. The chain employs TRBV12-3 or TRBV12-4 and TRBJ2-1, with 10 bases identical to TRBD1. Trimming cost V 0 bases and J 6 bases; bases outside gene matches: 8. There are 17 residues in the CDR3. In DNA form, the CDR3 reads TGTGCCAGCAGTTTAGCGCTTGGGACAGGGGCAACCAATGAGCAGTTCTTC. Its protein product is CASSLALGTGATNEQFF.

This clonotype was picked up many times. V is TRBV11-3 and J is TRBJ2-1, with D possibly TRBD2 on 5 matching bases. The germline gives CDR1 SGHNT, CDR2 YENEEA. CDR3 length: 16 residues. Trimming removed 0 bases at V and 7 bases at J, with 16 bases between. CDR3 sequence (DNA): TGTGCCAGCAGCTTAGATATAGGGAAGCGGAATAATGAGCAGTTCTTC. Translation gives CASSLDIGKRNNEQFF.

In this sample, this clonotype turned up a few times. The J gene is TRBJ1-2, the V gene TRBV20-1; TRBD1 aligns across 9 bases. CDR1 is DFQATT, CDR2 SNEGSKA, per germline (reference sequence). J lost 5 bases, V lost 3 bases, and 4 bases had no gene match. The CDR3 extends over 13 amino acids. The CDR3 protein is CSASQGQGYGYTF. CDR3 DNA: TGCAGTGCTAGCCAGGGACAGGGATATGGCTACACCTTC.

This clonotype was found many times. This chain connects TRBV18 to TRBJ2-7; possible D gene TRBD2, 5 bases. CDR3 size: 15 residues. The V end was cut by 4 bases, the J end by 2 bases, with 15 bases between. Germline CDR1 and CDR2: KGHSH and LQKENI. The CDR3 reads CASSRPGVGTYEQYF. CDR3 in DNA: TGTGCCAGCTCACGCCCCGGGGTCGGAACCTACGAGCAGTACTTC. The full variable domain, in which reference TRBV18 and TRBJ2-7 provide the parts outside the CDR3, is NAGVMQNPRHLVRRRGQEARLRCSPMKGHSHVYWYRQLPEEGLKFMVYLQKENIIDESGMPKERFSAEFPKEGPSILRIQQVVRGDSAAYFCASSRPGVGTYEQYFGPGTRLTVT.

DNA for the CDR3: TGTGCCAGCAACAGGGGACAGGGGGCCTATGGCTACACCTTC. Its protein is CASNRGQGAYGYTF. J is TRBJ1-2 and V is TRBV2, with TRBD1 matching 12 bases. The germline CDR1 and CDR2 sequences are SNHLY and FYNNEI. Trimming at V came to 7 bases and at J to 4 bases, leaving 4 bases not matched to a gene. CDR3 length equals 14 residues.